The T cell receptor beta chain under discussion was sequenced for a study of cytomegalovirus exposure and HLA in healthy donors. Study conclusions and caveats: Presence/absence analyses treated sequencing depth as roughly uniform across donors.

This clone was found once. Antigen: not known. 60 Vbeta and 13 Jbeta primers were used in PCR. TCRdb's table, derived via immunoSEQ multiplex PCR, lists solely in-frame clones and lacks some. The table includes about 120,000 clones, about 78% detected once. This TCR was sampled from a middle-aged woman in good health and CMV-seropositive. Sequenced input: PBMCs.

The chain's CDR3 is CASSHVRGNPFPPQYF. The DNA of the CDR3 is TGCGCCAGCAGTCACGTGAGAGGGAATCCTTTTCCCCCCCAGTACTTC. The J gene is TRBJ2-5, the V gene TRBV10-2, with a tentative D call TRBD2 (5 bases). V shed 5 bases and J shed 9 bases, with 25 bases lying between them. The CDR3 is made up of 16 amino acids. Germline CDR1 and CDR2: WSHSY and SAAADI.